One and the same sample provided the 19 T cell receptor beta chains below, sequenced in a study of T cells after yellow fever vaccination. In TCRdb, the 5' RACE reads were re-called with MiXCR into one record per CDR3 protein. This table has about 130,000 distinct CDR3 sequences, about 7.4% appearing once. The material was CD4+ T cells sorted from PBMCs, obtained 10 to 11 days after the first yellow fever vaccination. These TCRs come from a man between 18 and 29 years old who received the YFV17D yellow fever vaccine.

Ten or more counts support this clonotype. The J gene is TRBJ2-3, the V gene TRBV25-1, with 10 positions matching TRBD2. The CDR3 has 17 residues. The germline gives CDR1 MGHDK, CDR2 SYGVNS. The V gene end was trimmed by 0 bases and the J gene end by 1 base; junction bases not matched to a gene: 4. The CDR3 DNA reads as TGTGCCAGCAGTGAATATAAAAGCGGGGGGGGCACAGATACGCAGTATTTT. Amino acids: CASSEYKSGGGTDTQYF.

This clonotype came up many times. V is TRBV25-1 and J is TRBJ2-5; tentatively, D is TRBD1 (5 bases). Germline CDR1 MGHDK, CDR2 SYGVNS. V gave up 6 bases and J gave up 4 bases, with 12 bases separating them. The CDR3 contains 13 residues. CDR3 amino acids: CASRREGVETQYF. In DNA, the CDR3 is TGTGCCAGCAGAAGGGAAGGGGTAGAGACCCAGTACTTC.

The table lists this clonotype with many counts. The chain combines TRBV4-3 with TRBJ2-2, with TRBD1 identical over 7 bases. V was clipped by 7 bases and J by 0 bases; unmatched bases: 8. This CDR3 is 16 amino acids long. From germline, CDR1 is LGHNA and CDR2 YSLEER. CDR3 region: CASNRDSSANTGELFF. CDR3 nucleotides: TGCGCCAGCAACCGGGACAGTTCCGCGAACACCGGGGAGCTGTTTTTT.

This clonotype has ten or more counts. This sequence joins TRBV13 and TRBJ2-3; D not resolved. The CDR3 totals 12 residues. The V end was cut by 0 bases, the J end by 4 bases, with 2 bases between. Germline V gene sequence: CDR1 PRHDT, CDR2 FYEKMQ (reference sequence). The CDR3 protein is CASSLGPDTQYF. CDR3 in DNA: TGTGCCAGCAGCTTAGGACCAGATACGCAGTATTTT.

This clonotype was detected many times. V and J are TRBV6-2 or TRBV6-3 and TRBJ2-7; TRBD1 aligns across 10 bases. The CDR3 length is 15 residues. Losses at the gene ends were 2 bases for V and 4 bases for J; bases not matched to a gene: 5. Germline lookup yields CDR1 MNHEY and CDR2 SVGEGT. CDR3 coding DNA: TGTGCCAGCAGTTACGGGACAGGGGAGATTTACGAGCAGTACGTC. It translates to CASSYGTGEIYEQYV.

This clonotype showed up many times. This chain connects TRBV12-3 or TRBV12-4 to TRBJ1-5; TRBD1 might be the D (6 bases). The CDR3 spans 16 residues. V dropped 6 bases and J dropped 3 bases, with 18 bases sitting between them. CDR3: CASSASEGGSNQPQHF. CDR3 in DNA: TGTGCCAGCAGCGCCTCTGAAGGGGGGTCCAATCAGCCCCAGCATTTT.

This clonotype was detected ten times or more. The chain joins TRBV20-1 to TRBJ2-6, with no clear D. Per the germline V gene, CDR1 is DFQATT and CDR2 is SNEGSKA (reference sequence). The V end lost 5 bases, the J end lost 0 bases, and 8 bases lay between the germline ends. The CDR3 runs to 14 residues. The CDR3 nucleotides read TGCAGTGCTCCCAGCGTCTCTGGGGCCAACGTCCTGACTTTC. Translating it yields CSAPSVSGANVLTF.

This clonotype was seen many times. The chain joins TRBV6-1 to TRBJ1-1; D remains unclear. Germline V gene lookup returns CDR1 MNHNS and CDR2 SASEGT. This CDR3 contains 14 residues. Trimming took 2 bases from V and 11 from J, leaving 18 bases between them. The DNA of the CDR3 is TGTGCCAGCAGTGAACGGGCAGGCATTGAGACGGCTTTCTTT. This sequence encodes CASSERAGIETAFF.

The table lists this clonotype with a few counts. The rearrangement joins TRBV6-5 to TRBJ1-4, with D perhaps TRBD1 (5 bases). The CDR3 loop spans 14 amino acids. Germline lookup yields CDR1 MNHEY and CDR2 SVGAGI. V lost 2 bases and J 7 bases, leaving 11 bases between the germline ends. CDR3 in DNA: TGTGCCAGCAGTTACAGGGGCCCAGGTGAAAAACTGTTTTTT. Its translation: CASSYRGPGEKLFF.

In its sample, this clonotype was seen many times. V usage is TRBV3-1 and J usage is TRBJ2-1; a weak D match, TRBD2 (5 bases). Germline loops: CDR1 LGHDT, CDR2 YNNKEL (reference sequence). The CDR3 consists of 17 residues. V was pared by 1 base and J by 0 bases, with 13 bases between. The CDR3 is CASSQGRTYLSYNEQFF. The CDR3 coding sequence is TGTGCCAGCAGCCAAGGGCGGACTTACCTCTCCTACAATGAGCAGTTCTTC.

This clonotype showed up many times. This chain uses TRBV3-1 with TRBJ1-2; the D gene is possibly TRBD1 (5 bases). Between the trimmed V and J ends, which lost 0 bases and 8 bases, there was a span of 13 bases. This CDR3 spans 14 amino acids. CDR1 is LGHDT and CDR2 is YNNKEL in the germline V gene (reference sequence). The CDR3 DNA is TGTGCCAGCAGCCAAGACCCCCAGGGAGCAGGCTACACCTTC. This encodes CASSQDPQGAGYTF.

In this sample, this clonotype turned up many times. The CDR3 sequence is CSARGLAGARGTDTQYF. CDR3 DNA sequence: TGCAGTGCTAGAGGCCTAGCGGGGGCCCGGGGGACAGATACGCAGTATTTT. The rearrangement uses TRBV20-1 and TRBJ2-3; TRBD2 aligns across 10 bases. CDR3 length: 17 amino acids. Trimming cost V 1 base and J 3 bases; bases outside gene matches: 10. Germline V lookup: CDR1 DFQATT, CDR2 SNEGSKA (reference sequence).

The CDR3: CASSLDLYSVGTFF. Written as DNA, the CDR3 is TGTGCCAGCAGCTTAGATCTTTACAGCGTCGGAACTTTCTTT. The chain joins TRBV11-2 to TRBJ1-1; D is unresolved. Trimming cost V 0 bases and J 12 bases, with 17 bases left between them. Looked up from germline, CDR1 is SGHAT and CDR2 is FQNNGV. The CDR3 is made up of 14 amino acids.

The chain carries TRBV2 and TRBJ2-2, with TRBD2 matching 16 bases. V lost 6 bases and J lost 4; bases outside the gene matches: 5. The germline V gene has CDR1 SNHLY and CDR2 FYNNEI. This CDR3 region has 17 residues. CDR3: CASSTGLAGGRTGELFF. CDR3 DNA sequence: TGTGCCAGCAGCACGGGACTAGCGGGGGGGCGCACCGGGGAGCTGTTTTTT.

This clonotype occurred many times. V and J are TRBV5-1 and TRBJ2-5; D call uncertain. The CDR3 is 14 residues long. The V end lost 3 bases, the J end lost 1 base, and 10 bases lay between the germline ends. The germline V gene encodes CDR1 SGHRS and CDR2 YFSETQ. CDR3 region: CASSYLSVQETQYF. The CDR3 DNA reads TGCGCCAGCAGCTACCTCAGCGTCCAAGAGACCCAGTACTTC.

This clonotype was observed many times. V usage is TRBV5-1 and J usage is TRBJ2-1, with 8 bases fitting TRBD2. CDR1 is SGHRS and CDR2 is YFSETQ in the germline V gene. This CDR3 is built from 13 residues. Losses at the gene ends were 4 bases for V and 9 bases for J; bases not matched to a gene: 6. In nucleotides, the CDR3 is TGCGCCAGCAGCGTGACTAGCGTCCGTGAGCAGTTCTTC. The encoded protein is CASSVTSVREQFF.

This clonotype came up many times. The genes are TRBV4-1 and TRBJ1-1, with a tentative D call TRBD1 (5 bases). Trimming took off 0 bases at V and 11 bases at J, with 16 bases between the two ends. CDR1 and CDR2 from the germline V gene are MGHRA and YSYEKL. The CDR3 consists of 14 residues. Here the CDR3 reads CASSQDLILGGAFF. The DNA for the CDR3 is TGCGCCAGCAGCCAAGATTTAATTCTCGGGGGGGCTTTCTTT.

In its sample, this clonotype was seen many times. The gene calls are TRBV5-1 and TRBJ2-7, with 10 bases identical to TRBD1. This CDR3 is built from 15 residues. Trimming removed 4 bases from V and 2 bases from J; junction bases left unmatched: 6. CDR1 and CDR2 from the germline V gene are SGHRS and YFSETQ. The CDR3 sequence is CASSPGQGLAYEQYF. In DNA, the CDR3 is TGCGCCAGCAGCCCGGGACAGGGGCTAGCCTACGAGCAGTACTTC.

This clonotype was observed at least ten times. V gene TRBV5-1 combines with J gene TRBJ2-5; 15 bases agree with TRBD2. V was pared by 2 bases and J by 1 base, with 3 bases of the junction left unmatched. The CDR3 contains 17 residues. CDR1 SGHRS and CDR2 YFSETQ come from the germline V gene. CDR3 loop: CASSFGLAGGIQETQYF. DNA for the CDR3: TGCGCCAGCAGCTTCGGACTAGCGGGGGGGATCCAAGAGACCCAGTACTTC.